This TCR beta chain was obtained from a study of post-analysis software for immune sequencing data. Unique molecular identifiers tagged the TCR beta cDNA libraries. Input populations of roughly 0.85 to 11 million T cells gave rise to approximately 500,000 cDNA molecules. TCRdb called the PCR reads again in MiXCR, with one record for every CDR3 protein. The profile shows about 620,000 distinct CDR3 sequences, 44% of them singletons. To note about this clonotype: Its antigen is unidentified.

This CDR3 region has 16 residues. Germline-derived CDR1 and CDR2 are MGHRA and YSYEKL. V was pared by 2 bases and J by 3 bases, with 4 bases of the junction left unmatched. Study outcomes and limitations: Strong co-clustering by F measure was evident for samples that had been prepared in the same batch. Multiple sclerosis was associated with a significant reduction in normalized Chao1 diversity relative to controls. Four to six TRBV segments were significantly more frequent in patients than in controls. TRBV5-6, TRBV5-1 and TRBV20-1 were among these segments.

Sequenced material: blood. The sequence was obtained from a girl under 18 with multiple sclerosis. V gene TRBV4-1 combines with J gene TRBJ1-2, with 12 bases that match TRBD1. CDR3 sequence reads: CASSQRGQGADYGYTF. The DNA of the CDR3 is TGCGCCAGCAGCCAAAGGGGACAGGGGGCGGACTATGGCTACACCTTC.